This T cell receptor (beta chain) was captured by sequencing in a study of shared clonotypes between healthy human individuals. Study details: The study used three CD4 naive, three CD4 memory, two CD8 naive and one CD8 memory plate per donor.

CD45RO negativity and positive selection for CCR7 defined naive CD8 cells, a population that excluded terminally differentiated effector memory CD45RA+ cells. Germline V CDR1 and CDR2: MGHRA, YSYEKL. CDR3 length: 16 residues. V lost 1 base to trimming and J lost 3 bases, with 16 bases between them. Concerning this clone: Its antigen remains unidentified.

Clones were sequenced by immunoSEQ multiplex PCR, and TCRdb holds only the in-frame ones, with some missing. This sample has some 2,000,000 clones, with approximately 94% found just once. General study findings and limits: Memory subsets generally showed smaller estimated richness than naive subsets did. When naive CD4 clonotypes were compared across a few donors, 4% to 6.5% were shared. The study's rarefaction showed incomplete sorted-subset sequencing despite large depth.

The sample was naive CD8+ T cells sorted from blood. The TCR originated in a man aged 18-30 years in good health. The rearrangement links TRBV4-1 to TRBJ2-7, with D perhaps TRBD2 (6 bases). For the CDR3, the DNA is TGCGCCAGCAGCCAAGTTGGGGGACTTGACTACTACGAGCAGTACTTC. Its translation: CASSQVGGLDYYEQYF.